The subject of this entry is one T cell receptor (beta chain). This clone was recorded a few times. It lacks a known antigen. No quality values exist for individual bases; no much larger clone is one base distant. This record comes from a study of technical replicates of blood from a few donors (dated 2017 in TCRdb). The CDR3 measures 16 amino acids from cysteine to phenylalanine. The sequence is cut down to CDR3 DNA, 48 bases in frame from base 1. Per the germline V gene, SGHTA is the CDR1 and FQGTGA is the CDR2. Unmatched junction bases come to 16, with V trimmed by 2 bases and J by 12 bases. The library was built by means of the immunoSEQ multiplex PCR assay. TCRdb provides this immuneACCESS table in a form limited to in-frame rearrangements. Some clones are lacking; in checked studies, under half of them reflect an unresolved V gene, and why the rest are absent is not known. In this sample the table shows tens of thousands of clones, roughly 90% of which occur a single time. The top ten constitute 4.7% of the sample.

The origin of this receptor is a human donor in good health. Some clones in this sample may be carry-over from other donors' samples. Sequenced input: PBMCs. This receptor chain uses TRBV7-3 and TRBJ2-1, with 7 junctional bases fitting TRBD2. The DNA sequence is TGTGCCAGCAGCTTACAACCAGCGGGGACCCAATCAGTGCAGTTCTTC. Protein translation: CASSLQPAGTQSVQFF.